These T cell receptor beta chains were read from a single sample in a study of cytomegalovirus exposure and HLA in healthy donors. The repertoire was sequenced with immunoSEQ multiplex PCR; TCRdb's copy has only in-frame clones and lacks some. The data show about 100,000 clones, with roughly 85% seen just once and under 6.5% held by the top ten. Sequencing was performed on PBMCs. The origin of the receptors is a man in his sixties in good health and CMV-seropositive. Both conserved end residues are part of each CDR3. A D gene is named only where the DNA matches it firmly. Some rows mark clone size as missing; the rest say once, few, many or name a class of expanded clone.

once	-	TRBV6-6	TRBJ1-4	TGTGCCAGCAGGGACGGGGCAACTAATGAAAAACTGTTTTTT	CASRDGATNEKLFF
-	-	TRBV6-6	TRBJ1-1	TGTGCCAGCAGTTACGAGGTCATGAACACTGAAGCTTTCTTT	CASSYEVMNTEAFF
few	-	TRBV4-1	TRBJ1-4	TGCGCCAGCAGCCAAGATCGAGGTGTGGGTGAAAAACTGTTTTTT	CASSQDRGVGEKLFF
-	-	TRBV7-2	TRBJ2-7	TGTGCCAGCAGTTTCGACAGCTACGAGCAGTACTTC	CASSFDSYEQYF
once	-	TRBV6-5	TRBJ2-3	TGTGCCAGCAGTAATCCTCAGGGGTTCACAGATACGCAGTATTTT	CASSNPQGFTDTQYF
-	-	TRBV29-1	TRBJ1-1	TGCAGCGTTGAGAACAGGGTGAACACTGAAGCTTTCTTT	CSVENRVNTEAFF
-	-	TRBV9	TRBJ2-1	TGTGCCAGCAGCGTGGAGGGGGGGGGCCGTTCTGAGCAGTTCTTC	CASSVEGGGRSEQFF
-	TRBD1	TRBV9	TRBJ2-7	TGTGCCAGCAGCGAGGGGGGGACAGGGCCCTACGAGCAGTACTTC	CASSEGGTGPYEQYF
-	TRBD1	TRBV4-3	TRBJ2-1	TGCGCCAGCAGCCAAATGGCTAAGACAGGGGGCAATGAGCAGTTCTTC	CASSQMAKTGGNEQFF
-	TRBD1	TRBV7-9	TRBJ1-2	TGTGCCAGCAGCTGGGACAGGGGGGGAGGCTACACCTTC	CASSWDRGGGYTF
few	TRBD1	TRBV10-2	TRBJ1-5	TGCGCCAGCAGGCCTACAGGGGCGGATCAGCCCCAGCATTTT	CASRPTGADQPQHF
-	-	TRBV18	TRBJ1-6	TGTGCCAGCTCACCCGGGGATAATTCACCCCTCCACTTT	CASSPGDNSPLHF
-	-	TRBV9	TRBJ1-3	TGTGCCAGCAGCGTAGTGGACAGACCTACCATTGGAAACACCATATATTTT	CASSVVDRPTIGNTIYF
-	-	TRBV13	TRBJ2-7	TGTGCCAGCAGCTTAGGCAGGTCCCACTCCCAGCAGTACTTC	CASSLGRSHSQQYF
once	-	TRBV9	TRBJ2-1	TGTGCCAGCAGCGTACGGAGTCAGAACAATGAGCAGTTCTTC	CASSVRSQNNEQFF
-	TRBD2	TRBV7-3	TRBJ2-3	TGTGCCAGCAGCTTACTAGCGGGGTCATCAGATACGCAGTATTTT	CASSLLAGSSDTQYF
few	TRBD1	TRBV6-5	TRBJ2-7	TGTGCCAGCAGTCCCGGGACAGGGGATTACGAGCAGTACTTC	CASSPGTGDYEQYF
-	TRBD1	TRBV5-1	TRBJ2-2	TGCGCCAGCAGCTTGGACAGGGGGAACACCGGGGAGCTGTTTTTT	CASSLDRGNTGELFF
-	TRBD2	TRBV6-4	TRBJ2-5	TGTGCCAGCACCTTGGGGGGGGGAGTAGACCAAGAGACCCAGTACTTC	CASTLGGGVDQETQYF
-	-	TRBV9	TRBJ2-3	TGTGCCAGCAGCGTATTAGAGTCGGATACGCAGTATTTT	CASSVLESDTQYF
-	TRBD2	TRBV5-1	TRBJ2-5	TGCGCCAGCAGCCTACTGGCGGGGGGCGAGACCCAGTACTTC	CASSLLAGGETQYF
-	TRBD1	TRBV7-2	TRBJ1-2	TGTGCCAGCAGCCCAGGACAGGGATGGAACTATGGCTACACCTTC	CASSPGQGWNYGYTF
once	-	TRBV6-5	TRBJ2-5	TGTGCCAGCAGTTACTCCAGGGTCGGAGAGACCCAGTACTTC	CASSYSRVGETQYF
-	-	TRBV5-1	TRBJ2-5	TGCGCCAGCAGCTTCCAGGGGTCGGGAGAGACCCAGTACTTC	CASSFQGSGETQYF
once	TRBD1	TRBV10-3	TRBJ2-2	TGTGCCATCAGGGGACAGGGCGGCACCGGGGAGCTGTTTTTT	CAIRGQGGTGELFF
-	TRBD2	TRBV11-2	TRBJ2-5	TGTGCCAGCAGCTTAGAACCTAGCGGGCACCAAGAGACCCAGTACTTC	CASSLEPSGHQETQYF
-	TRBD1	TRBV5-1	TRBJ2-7	TGCGCCAGCAGCCCCGGGACAGGGCTCAACGAGCAGTACTTC	CASSPGTGLNEQYF
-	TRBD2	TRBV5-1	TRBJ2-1	TGCGCCAGCAGCTTGACTAGCGGGTACAATGAGCAGTTCTTC	CASSLTSGYNEQFF
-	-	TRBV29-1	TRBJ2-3	TGCAGCGTTGACAGGGAAACAGATACGCAGTATTTT	CSVDRETDTQYF
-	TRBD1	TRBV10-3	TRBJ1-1	TGTGCCATCAGGACAGGGGGAATGAACACTGAAGCTTTCTTT	CAIRTGGMNTEAFF
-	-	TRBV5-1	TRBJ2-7	TGCGCCAGCAGCTTGATGGGAAGGGTAGGGGCCTACGAGCAGTACTTC	CASSLMGRVGAYEQYF
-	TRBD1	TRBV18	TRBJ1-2	TGTGCCAGCTCACCGGGGACAGGGGGGAATGGCTACACCTTC	CASSPGTGGNGYTF
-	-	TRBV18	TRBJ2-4	TGTGCCAGCTCACTGATGGACTCCAAAAACATTCAGTACTTC	CASSLMDSKNIQYF
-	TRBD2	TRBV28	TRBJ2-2	TGTGCCAGCAGTTTGCGGGGGGGGGACACCGGGGAGCTGTTTTTT	CASSLRGGDTGELFF
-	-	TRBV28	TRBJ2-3	TGTGCCAGCAGCCCGGGACTCATCACAGATACGCAGTATTTT	CASSPGLITDTQYF
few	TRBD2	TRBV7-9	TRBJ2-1	TGTGCCAGCAGCTTCCTAGCGGGGGGGCCGAGTGAGCAGTTCTTC	CASSFLAGGPSEQFF
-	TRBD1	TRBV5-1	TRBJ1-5	TGCGCCAGCAGCCTCTATGGGACAGTAAATCAGCCCCAGCATTTT	CASSLYGTVNQPQHF
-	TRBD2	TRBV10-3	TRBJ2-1	TGTGCCATCAGTGTGACTAGCGGGGGGGCCCTCTCCTACAATGAGCAGTTCTTC	CAISVTSGGALSYNEQFF
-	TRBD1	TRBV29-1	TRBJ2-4	TGCAGCGCCGCGGACAGGGGAACCAAAAACATTCAGTACTTC	CSAADRGTKNIQYF
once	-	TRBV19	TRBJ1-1	TGTGCCAGTACCAGCCCGACAGTTGGGGACACTGAAGCTTTCTTT	CASTSPTVGDTEAFF
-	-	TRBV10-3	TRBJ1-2	TGTGCCATCAGTGAGAAAGGGCAGGGGCAGACTAACTATGGCTACACCTTC	CAISEKGQGQTNYGYTF
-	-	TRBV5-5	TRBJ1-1	TGTGCCAGCAGCCCGATGAGGGGGAGGAACACTGAAGCTTTCTTT	CASSPMRGRNTEAFF
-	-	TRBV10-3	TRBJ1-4	TGTGCCAGCTCGTTAGGGAGCTCGGGTAATGAAAAACTGTTTTTT	CASSLGSSGNEKLFF
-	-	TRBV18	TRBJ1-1	TGTGCCAGCTCACCACTACAGAACACTGAAGCTTTCTTT	CASSPLQNTEAFF
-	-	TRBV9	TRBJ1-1	TGTGCCAGCAGCGTAGAAGGACCTAGGGGCACTGAAGCTTTCTTT	CASSVEGPRGTEAFF
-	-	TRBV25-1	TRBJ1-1	TGTGCCAGCGGGGACATCGGCTACTCCACTGAAGCTTTCTTT	CASGDIGYSTEAFF
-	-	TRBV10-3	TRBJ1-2	TGTGCCATCAGTGAGTTTGCAGCTAACTATGGCTACACCTTC	CAISEFAANYGYTF
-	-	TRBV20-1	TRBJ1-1	TGCAGTGCTAGTCGCAGTGAAGCTTTCTTT	CSASRSEAFF
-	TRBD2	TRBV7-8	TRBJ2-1	TGTGCCAGCAGCTTCACCGGGACTAGCGGCCACAATGAGCAGTTCTTC	CASSFTGTSGHNEQFF
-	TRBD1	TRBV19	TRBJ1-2	TGTGCCAGTACCACCGGACAGGGGCATGGCTACACCTTC	CASTTGQGHGYTF
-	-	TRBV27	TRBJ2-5	TGTGCCAGCAGAAAGGGGTCTAGGCTGGTAGAGACCCAGTACTTC	CASRKGSRLVETQYF
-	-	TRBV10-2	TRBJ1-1	TGCGCCAGCAGTAATCTACAGGTTTCCACTGAAGCTTTCTTT	CASSNLQVSTEAFF
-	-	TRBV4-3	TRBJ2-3	TGCGCCAGCAGCTTACAGGGCACAGATACGCAGTATTTT	CASSLQGTDTQYF
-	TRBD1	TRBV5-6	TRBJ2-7	TGTGCCAGCAGCTTGGGTCCCCAAGGACAGGGGCCCTACGAGCAGTACTTC	CASSLGPQGQGPYEQYF
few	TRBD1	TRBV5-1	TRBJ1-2	TGCGCCAGCAGCTTGGAAGTCAGGGGGCGAGGAGGCTACACCTTC	CASSLEVRGRGGYTF
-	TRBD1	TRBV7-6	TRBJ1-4	TGTGCCAGCAGCCGACAGGGTGGGACTAATGAAAAACTGTTTTTT	CASSRQGGTNEKLFF
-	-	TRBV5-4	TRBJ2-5	TGTGCCAGCAGCTTCCAGACCGTAACGGGGGAGCAGTACTTC	CASSFQTVTGEQYF
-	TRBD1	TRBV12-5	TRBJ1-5	TGTGCTAGTGGTCCGCCAACGACAGGGGGCAGGGGTCAGCCCCAGCATTTT	CASGPPTTGGRGQPQHF
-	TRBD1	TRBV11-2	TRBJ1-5	TGTGCCAGCAGCTACGACAGGGACGGGCAGCCCCAGCATTTT	CASSYDRDGQPQHF